The next 17 T cell receptor beta chains were all read from a single sample in a study of T cells in localized non-small cell lung cancer. TCRdb's table, derived via immunoSEQ multiplex PCR, lists solely in-frame clones and lacks some. The table lists roughly 970 clones, approximately 30% of them singletons. The input for sequencing was lung tumor tissue, taken before any cancer treatment. These receptors were obtained from an older male donor with stage I squamous cell lung carcinoma.

The chain is built from TRBV6-8 and TRBJ1-1; maybe TRBD1 (5 bases). Germline CDR1 MNHGY, CDR2 SAAAGT. The CDR3 consists of 15 residues. Between the trimmed V and J ends, which lost 2 bases and 0 bases, there was a span of 10 bases. Written as DNA, the CDR3 is TGTGCCAGCAGTTACGGTTCGGGACTGAACACTGAAGCTTTCTTT. This encodes CASSYGSGLNTEAFF.

This clone was observed a few times. The chain recombines TRBV6-7 with TRBJ1-4; possibly TRBD1 for D (6 bases). TRBV6-7 is treated as an ORF (open reading frame) with a function not yet certain. CDR3 length: 14 residues. Trimming left V 5 bases short and J 8 bases short, with 15 bases between. This CDR3 is CASSGEGVGEKLFF. The CDR3 DNA sequence: TGTGCCAGCAGTGGTGAGGGGGTTGGAGAAAAACTGTTTTTT.

The chain employs TRBV19 and TRBJ1-2; D not resolved. Germline CDR1 reads LNHDA; CDR2 reads SQIVND (reference sequence). V shed 3 bases and J shed 0 bases, with 5 bases lying between them. The CDR3 is 13 amino acids. CDR3 DNA sequence: TGTGCCAGTAGTATGAATACTAACTATGGCTACACCTTC. Protein sequence: CASSMNTNYGYTF.

This clone was seen a few times. V usage is TRBV29-1 and J usage is TRBJ1-2; 8 bases are a match to TRBD1. This CDR3 has 13 amino acids. Germline CDR1 is SQVTM and CDR2 is ANQGSEA. With V trimmed by 8 bases and J by 8 bases, 13 bases remained unmatched. The CDR3 bases are TGCAGCACGAGGGAGACAGGGGCCTGGGGCTACACCTTC. Protein: CSTRETGAWGYTF.

The chain joins TRBV30 to TRBJ1-1; possible D gene TRBD1, 6 bases. From germline, CDR1 is GTSNPN and CDR2 SVGIG (reference sequence). V gave up 4 bases and J gave up 0 bases, with 12 bases separating them. The CDR3 covers 14 residues. In DNA, the CDR3 is TGTGCCTGGAAAAGGACAGAGTTGAACACTGAAGCTTTCTTT. As protein: CAWKRTELNTEAFF.

This clone is large. The chain employs TRBV6-8 and TRBJ1-2; TRBD1 matches 7 bases. V lost 6 bases and J lost 2; bases outside the gene matches: 3. CDR3 length: 13 residues. In germline, CDR1 is MNHGY, CDR2 SAAAGT. Here the CDR3 DNA reads TGTGCCAGCAGCCAGACAGGGAACTATGGCTACACCTTC. Translation: CASSQTGNYGYTF.

This clone has just a few counts. The CDR3 nucleotides are TGTGCCAGCAGTCAAGAGGGAAAGGCGTCCTCTGGAAACACCATATATTTT. Its translation is CASSQEGKASSGNTIYF. The chain combines TRBV6-8 with TRBJ1-3, with D unclear. In germline, CDR1 is MNHGY, CDR2 SAAAGT. The CDR3 spans 17 residues. Trimming left V 5 bases short and J 0 bases short, with 17 bases between.

This chain links TRBV9 with TRBJ1-2; no clear D. The CDR3 covers 13 residues. V was shortened by 5 bases and J by 2 bases, with 10 bases between the two germline ends. Germline V CDR1 and CDR2: SGDLS, YYNGEE. The CDR3 protein is CASREDGNYGYTF. The CDR3 DNA is TGTGCCAGCAGAGAGGACGGGAACTATGGCTACACCTTC. The full variable domain, completed using reference TRBV9 and TRBJ1-2, is DSGVTQTPKHLITATGQRVTLRCSPRSGDLSVYWYQQSLDQGLQFLIQYYNGEERAKGNILERFSAQQFPDLHSELNLSSLELGDSALYFCASREDGNYGYTFGSGTRLTVV.

This clone was recorded a few times. This CDR3 is CASSPWATGNTEAFF. CDR3 coding DNA: TGTGCCAGCAGCCCATGGGCGACAGGGAACACTGAAGCTTTCTTT. The rearrangement links TRBV11-3 to TRBJ1-1; D may be TRBD1 (6 bases). This CDR3 spans 15 amino acids. The germline CDR1 and CDR2 sequences are SGHNT and YENEEA. The V end was cut by 5 bases, the J end by 1 base, with 14 bases between.

The chain employs TRBV28 and TRBJ2-7; D gene uncertain. With 5 bases removed from V and 4 bases from J, the gap between germline ends came to 15 bases. The CDR3 extends over 14 amino acids. Germline CDR1 MDHEN, CDR2 SYDVKM. CDR3 region: CASSRRVRFYEQYF. CDR3 nucleotides: TGTGCCAGCAGTCGCCGGGTCCGGTTTTACGAGCAGTACTTC.

The genes are TRBV19 and TRBJ1-1; 8 bases fit TRBD1. CDR3 length equals 15 residues. The V segment lost 5 bases and the J segment 0 bases; nucleotides outside the gene matches: 5. Germline V gene data show CDR1 as LNHDA and CDR2 as SQIVND (reference sequence). The CDR3 bases are TGTGCCAGTAGTCTAACAGGGGGACTGAACACTGAAGCTTTCTTT. It is translated as CASSLTGGLNTEAFF. Looking up the rest from reference TRBV19 and TRBJ1-1 gives the full variable domain: DGGITQSPKYLFRKEGQNVTLSCEQNLNHDAMYWYRQDPGQGLRLIYYSQIVNDFQKGDIAEGYSVSREKKESFPLTVTSAQKNPTAFYLCASSLTGGLNTEAFFGQGTRLTVV.

A few counts support this clone. The V call is TRBV7-7, the J call TRBJ2-1; D is unclear. This CDR3 has 18 residues. V gave up 5 bases and J gave up 4 bases, with 24 bases separating them. Germline V gene lookup returns CDR1 SSHAT and CDR2 FNYEAQ (reference sequence). CDR3 coding DNA: TGTGCCAGCAGCGGAAACCTGGCGAGGTCCCCGAAGTACAATGAGCAGTTCTTC. This encodes CASSGNLARSPKYNEQFF. Based on the CDR3 plus reference TRBV7-7 and TRBJ2-1, the full variable domain is GAGVSQSPRYKVTKRGQDVTLRCDPISSHATLYWYQQALGQGPEFLTYFNYEAQPDKSGLPSDRFSAERPEGSISTLTIQRTEQRDSAMYRCASSGNLARSPKYNEQFFGPGTRLTVL.

The chain is built from TRBV18 and TRBJ1-2; unclear D gene. The CDR3 covers 14 residues. The V and J ends lost 0 bases and 4 bases respectively, with 9 bases between them. In germline, CDR1 is KGHSH, CDR2 LQKENI. DNA of the CDR3: TGTGCCAGCTCACCACCTACGGAGAGCTATGGCTACACCTTC. Amino acids: CASSPPTESYGYTF.

V gene TRBV11-3 combines with J gene TRBJ1-3; D unclear. The V and J ends lost 3 bases and 0 bases respectively, with 12 bases between them. Germline V lookup: CDR1 SGHNT, CDR2 YENEEA. CDR3 length equals 16 residues. The CDR3 protein is CASSLKEADSGNTIYF. The CDR3 nucleotides read TGTGCCAGCAGCTTGAAGGAGGCCGACTCTGGAAACACCATATATTTT.

A few counts support this clone. The chain uses TRBV28 and TRBJ2-5; tentative D call: TRBD2 (6 bases). Trimming pared 5 bases from V and 0 bases from J, leaving 16 bases between. Per the germline V gene, CDR1 is MDHEN and CDR2 is SYDVKM. This CDR3 spans 16 amino acids. The CDR3 nucleotides are TGTGCCAGCAGTCCCTCAACGGGAGAGGACCAAGAGACCCAGTACTTC. It translates to CASSPSTGEDQETQYF.

V and J are TRBV11-3 and TRBJ1-3; D uncertain. The length of the CDR3 is 15 residues. The germline V gene encodes CDR1 SGHNT and CDR2 YENEEA. V lost 6 bases and J lost 0, with 12 bases in between. The CDR3 nucleotides read TGTGCCAGCAGTCCTGACCGGACCTCTGGAAACACCATATATTTT. Protein: CASSPDRTSGNTIYF.

This chain joins TRBV5-1 and TRBJ2-2, with D perhaps matching TRBD2 (5 bases). The CDR3 has 16 amino acids. V lost 4 bases and J lost 6, with 19 bases in between. Germline V CDR1 and CDR2: SGHRS, YFSETQ. CDR3 sequence reads: CASSPFGRAGAGELFF. The CDR3 coding sequence is TGCGCCAGCAGCCCCTTCGGGCGGGCGGGTGCCGGGGAGCTGTTTTTT.